This TCR beta chain derives from a study of blood T cell repertoires in COVID-19. Measured with immunoSEQ multiplex PCR; TCRdb has only the in-frame clones, and not every one. The table has some 120,000 clones, roughly three quarters seen once. Germline values: CDR1 MDHEN, CDR2 SYDVKM. The CDR3 sequence is 15 residues long. V dropped 3 bases and J dropped 7 bases, with 17 bases sitting between them. This chain links TRBV28 with TRBJ2-3, with D perhaps matching TRBD2 (5 bases). Input material: peripheral blood. The TCR originated in an older man with acute or convalescent COVID-19. The CDR3 protein is CASSFVGEQRNTQYF. The CDR3 region has the DNA TGTGCCAGCAGTTTCGTCGGGGAACAAAGGAATACGCAGTATTTT.